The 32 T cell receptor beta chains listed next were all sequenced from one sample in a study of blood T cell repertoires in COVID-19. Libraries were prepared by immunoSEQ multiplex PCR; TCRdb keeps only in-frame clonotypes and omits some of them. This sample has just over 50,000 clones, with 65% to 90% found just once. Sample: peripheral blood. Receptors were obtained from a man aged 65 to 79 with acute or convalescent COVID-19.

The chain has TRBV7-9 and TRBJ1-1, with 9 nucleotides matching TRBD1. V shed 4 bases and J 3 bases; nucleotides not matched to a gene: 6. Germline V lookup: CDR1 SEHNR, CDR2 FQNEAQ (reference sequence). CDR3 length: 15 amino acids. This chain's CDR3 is CASSSGTGRDTEAFF. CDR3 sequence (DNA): TGTGCCAGCAGCTCAGGGACAGGGCGGGACACTGAAGCTTTCTTT.

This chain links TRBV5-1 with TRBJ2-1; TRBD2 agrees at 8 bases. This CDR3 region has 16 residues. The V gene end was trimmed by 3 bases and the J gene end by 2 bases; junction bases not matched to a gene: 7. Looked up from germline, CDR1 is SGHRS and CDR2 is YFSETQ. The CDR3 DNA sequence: TGCGCCAGCAGCTCCAACCTAGCGGGTACCTACAATGAGCAGTTCTTC. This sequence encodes CASSSNLAGTYNEQFF.

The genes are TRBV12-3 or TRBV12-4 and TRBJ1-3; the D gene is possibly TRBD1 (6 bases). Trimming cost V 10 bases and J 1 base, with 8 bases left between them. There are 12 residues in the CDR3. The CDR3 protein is CATGQSGNTIYF. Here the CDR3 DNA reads TGTGCCACCGGACAGTCTGGAAACACCATATATTTT.

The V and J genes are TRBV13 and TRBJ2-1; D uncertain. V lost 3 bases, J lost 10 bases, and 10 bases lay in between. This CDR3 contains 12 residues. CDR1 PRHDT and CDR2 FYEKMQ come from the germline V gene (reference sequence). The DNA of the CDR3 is TGTGCCAGCAGCTTGGGCCCTAAGGAGCAGTTCTTC. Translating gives CASSLGPKEQFF.

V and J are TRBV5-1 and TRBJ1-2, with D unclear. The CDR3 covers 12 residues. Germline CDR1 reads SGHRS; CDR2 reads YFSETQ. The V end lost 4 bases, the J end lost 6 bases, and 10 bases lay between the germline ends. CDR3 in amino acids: CASSPGNDGYTF. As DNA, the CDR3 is TGCGCCAGCAGCCCGGGTAATGATGGCTACACCTTC.

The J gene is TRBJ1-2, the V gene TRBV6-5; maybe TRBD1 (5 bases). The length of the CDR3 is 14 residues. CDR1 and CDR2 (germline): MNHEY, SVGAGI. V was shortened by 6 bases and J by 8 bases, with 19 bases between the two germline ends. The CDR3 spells CASRPLGGIGGYTF. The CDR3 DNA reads TGTGCCAGCAGGCCGCTGGGGGGGATCGGCGGCTACACCTTC.

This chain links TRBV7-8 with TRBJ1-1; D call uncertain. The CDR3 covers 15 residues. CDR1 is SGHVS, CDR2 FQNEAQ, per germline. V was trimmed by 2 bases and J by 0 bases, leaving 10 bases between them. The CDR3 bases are TGTGCCAGCAGCTTAAGCCCAGGCCTGAACACTGAAGCTTTCTTT. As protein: CASSLSPGLNTEAFF.

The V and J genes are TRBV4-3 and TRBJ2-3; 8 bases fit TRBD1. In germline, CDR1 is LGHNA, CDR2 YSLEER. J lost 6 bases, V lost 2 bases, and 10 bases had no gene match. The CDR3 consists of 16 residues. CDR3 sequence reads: CASSQPGQGGRDTQYF. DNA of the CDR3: TGCGCCAGCAGCCAACCCGGACAGGGCGGACGGGATACGCAGTATTTT.

The CDR3 here is CASSLGLAAYNEQFF. The DNA of the CDR3 is TGCGCCAGCAGCTTGGGACTAGCGGCCTACAATGAGCAGTTCTTC. The V call is TRBV5-1, the J call TRBJ2-1; TRBD2 agrees at 9 bases. The germline V gene has CDR1 SGHRS and CDR2 YFSETQ. The CDR3 covers 15 residues. The V segment lost 0 bases and the J segment 2 bases; nucleotides outside the gene matches: 0.

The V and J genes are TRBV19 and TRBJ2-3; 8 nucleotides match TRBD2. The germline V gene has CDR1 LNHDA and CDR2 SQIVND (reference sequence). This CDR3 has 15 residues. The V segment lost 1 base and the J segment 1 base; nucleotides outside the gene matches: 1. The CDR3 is CASSIAAGGTDTQYF. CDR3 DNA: TGTGCCAGTAGTATAGCAGCGGGGGGCACAGATACGCAGTATTTT.

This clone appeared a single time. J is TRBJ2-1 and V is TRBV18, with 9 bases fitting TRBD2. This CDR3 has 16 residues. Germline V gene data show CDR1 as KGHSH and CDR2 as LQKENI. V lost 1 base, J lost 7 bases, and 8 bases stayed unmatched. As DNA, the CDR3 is TGTGCCAGCTCACCACGGAAGCGGGAGGTGGGGAATGAGCAGTTCTTC. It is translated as CASSPRKREVGNEQFF.

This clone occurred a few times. CDR3 in amino acids: CSASVGTGQETQYF. In nucleotides, the CDR3 is TGCAGTGCTAGTGTTGGGACAGGCCAAGAGACCCAGTACTTC. The chain uses TRBV20-1 and TRBJ2-5; TRBD1 aligns across 8 bases. After removal of 3 bases from V and 1 base from J, the junction contained 4 bases not matched to a gene. The CDR3 sequence is 14 residues long. Per germline, CDR1 DFQATT and CDR2 SNEGSKA (reference sequence).

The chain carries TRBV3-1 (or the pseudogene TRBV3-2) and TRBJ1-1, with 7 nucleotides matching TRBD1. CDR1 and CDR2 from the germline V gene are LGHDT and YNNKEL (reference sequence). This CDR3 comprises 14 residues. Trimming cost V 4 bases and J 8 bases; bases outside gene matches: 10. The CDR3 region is CASSPDRDVLEAFF. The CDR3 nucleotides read TGTGCCAGCAGCCCCGACAGGGATGTACTGGAAGCTTTCTTT.

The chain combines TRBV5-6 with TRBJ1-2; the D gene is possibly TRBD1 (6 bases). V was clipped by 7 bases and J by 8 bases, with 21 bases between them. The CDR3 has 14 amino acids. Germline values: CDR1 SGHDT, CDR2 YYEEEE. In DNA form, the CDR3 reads TGTGCCAGCCTGTTCGGGACATCGCTTGCCGGCTACACCTTC. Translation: CASLFGTSLAGYTF.

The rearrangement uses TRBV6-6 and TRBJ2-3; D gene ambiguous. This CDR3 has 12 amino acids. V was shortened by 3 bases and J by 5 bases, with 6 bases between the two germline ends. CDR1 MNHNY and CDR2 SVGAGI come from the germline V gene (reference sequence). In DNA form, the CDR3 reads TGTGCCAGCAGTTATGAGGTAGATACGCAGTATTTT. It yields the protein CASSYEVDTQYF.

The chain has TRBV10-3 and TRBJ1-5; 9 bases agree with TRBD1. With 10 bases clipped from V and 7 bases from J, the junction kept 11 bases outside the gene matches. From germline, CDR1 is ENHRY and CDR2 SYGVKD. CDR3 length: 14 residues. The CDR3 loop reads CATAGTGSGQPQHF. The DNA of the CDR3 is TGTGCCACTGCAGGGACAGGGAGTGGACAGCCCCAGCATTTT.

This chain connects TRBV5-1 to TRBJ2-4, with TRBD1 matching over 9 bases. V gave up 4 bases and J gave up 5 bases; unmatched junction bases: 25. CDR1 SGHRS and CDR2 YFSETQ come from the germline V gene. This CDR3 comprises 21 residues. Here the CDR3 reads CASSGTVTGTGIILEENIQYF. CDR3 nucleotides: TGCGCCAGCAGCGGAACAGTGACCGGGACAGGGATAATTCTTGAGGAAAACATTCAGTACTTC.

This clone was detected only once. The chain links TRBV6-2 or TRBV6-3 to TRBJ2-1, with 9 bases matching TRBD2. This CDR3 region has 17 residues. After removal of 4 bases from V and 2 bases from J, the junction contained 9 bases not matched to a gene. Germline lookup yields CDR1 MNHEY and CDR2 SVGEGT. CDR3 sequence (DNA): TGTGCCAGCAGTTTCTCGACTAGCGGCCATACCTACAATGAGCAGTTCTTC. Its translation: CASSFSTSGHTYNEQFF.

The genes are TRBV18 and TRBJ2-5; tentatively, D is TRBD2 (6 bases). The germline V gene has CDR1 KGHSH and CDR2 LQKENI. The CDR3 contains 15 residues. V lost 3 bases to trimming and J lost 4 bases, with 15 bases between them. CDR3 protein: CASSPRVGGGETQYF. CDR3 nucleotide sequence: TGTGCCAGCTCACCCCGGGTCGGGGGAGGAGAGACCCAGTACTTC.

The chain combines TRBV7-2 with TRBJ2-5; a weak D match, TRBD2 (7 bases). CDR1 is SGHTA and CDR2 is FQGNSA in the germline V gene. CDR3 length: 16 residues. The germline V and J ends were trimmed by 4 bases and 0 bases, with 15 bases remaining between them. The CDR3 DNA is TGTGCCAGCAGCTCAGGCGTGGGGGGGCACCAAGAGACCCAGTACTTC. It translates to CASSSGVGGHQETQYF.

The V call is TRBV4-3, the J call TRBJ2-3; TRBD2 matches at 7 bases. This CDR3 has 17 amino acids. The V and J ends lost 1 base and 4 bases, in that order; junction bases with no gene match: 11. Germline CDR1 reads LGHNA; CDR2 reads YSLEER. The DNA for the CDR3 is TGCGCCAGCAGCCAAGTATCTGTCGGGAGGTTGGCAGATACGCAGTATTTT. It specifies CASSQVSVGRLADTQYF.

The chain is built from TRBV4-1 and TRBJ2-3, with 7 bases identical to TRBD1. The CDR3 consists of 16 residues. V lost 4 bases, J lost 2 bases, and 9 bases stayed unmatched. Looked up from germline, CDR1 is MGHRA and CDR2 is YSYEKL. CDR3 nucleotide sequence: TGCGCCAGCAGCCGCATACAGGGGATGCTCACAGATACGCAGTATTTT. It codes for CASSRIQGMLTDTQYF.

The CDR3 region has the DNA TGTGCCAGCAGCCCCTCCCGGGACAGGGTGGCAGATACGCAGTATTTT. Translation: CASSPSRDRVADTQYF. The genes are TRBV11-2 and TRBJ2-3, with 9 bases lining up with TRBD1. Trimming cost V 5 bases and J 4 bases; bases outside gene matches: 10. The CDR3 has 16 amino acids. Germline lookup yields CDR1 SGHAT and CDR2 FQNNGV.

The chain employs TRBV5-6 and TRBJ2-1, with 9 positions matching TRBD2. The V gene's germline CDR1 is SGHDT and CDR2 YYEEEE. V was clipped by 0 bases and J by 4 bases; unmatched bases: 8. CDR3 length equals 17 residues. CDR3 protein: CASSLAISLAGYNEQFF. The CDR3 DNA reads TGTGCCAGCAGCTTGGCTATCAGTCTAGCGGGGTACAATGAGCAGTTCTTC. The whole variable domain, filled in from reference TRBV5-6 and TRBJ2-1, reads DAGVTQSPTHLIKTRGQQVTLRCSPKSGHDTVSWYQQALGQGPQFIFQYYEEEERQRGNFPDRFSGHQFPNYSSELNVNALLLGDSALYLCASSLAISLAGYNEQFFGPGTRLTVL.

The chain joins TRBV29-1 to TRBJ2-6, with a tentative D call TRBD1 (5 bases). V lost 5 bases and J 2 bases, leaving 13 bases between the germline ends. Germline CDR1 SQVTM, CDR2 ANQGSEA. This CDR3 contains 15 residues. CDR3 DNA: TGCAGCGTTCGGTCAGGGTTAACTGGGGCCAACGTCCTGACTTTC. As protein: CSVRSGLTGANVLTF.

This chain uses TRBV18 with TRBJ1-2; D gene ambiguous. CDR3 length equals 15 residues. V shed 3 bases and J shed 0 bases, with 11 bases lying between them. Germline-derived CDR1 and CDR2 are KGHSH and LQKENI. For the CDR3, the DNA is TGTGCCAGCTCACCTTCGCCCGCAGCTAACTATGGCTACACCTTC. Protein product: CASSPSPAANYGYTF.

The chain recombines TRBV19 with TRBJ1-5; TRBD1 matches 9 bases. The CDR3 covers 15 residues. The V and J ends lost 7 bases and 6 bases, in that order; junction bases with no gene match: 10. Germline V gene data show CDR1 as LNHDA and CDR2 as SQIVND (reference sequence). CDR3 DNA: TGTGCCAGTACCAGGACAGGGGATCCCACTCAGCCCCAGCATTTT. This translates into CASTRTGDPTQPQHF.

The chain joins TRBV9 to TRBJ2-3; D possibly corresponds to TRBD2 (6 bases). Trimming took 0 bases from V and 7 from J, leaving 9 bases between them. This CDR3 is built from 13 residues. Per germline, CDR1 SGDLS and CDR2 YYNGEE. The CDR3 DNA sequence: TGTGCCAGCAGCGTAGAACTAGCCAATACGCAGTATTTT. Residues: CASSVELANTQYF.

CDR3 in amino acids: CASSQDDRGGTDTQYF. DNA for the CDR3: TGCGCCAGCAGCCAAGACGACAGGGGCGGCACAGATACGCAGTATTTT. The J gene is TRBJ2-3, the V gene TRBV4-1; 8 bases line up with TRBD1. The CDR3 runs to 16 residues. V shed 0 bases, J shed 1 base, and the junction held 3 bases outside the gene matches. The germline CDR1 and CDR2 sequences are MGHRA and YSYEKL.

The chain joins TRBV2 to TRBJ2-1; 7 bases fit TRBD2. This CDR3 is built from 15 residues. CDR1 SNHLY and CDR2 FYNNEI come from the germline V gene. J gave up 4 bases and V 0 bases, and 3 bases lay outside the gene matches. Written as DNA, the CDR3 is TGTGCCAGCAGTGAAGCGGCTAGCGGATACAATGAGCAGTTCTTC. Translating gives CASSEAASGYNEQFF.

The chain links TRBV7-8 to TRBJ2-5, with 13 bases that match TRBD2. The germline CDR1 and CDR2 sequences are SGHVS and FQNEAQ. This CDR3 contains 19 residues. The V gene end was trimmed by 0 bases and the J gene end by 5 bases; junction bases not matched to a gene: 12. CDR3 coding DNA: TGTGCCAGCAGCTTAGCGCTTACTAGCGGGGGGGACCGCAAGGAGACCCAGTACTTC. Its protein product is CASSLALTSGGDRKETQYF. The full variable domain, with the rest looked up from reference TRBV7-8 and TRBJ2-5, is GAGVSQSPRYKVAKRGQDVALRCDPISGHVSLFWYQQALGQGPEFLTYFQNEAQLDKSGLPSDRFFAERPEGSVSTLKIQRTQQEDSAVYLCASSLALTSGGDRKETQYFGPGTRLLVL.

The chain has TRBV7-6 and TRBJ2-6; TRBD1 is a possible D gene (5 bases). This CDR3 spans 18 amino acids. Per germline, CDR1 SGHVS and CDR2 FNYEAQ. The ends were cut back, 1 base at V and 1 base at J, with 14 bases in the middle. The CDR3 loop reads CASSLDGRVGSGANVLTF. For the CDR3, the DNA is TGTGCCAGCAGCTTAGATGGCAGGGTTGGTTCTGGGGCCAACGTCCTGACTTTC.